The present T cell receptor (beta chain) was sequenced within a study of blood T cell repertoires in COVID-19. About the research overall: From the United States, Italy and Spain came samples of acute and convalescent COVID-19. The analysed material was cDNA or gDNA that came from T cells, B-cell-depleted T cells, or PBMCs.

Germline loops: CDR1 KGHDR, CDR2 SFDVKD. V shed 6 bases and J 2 bases; nucleotides not matched to a gene: 6. This CDR3 has 15 residues. The authors' processing: Quantification of nucleated cells was approximated via reference gene primer amplification. Assay used: immunoSEQ multiplex PCR; TCRdb lists only in-frame clones, some missing. The V and J calls and clone size come from that table; D and trimming were worked out from the DNA. This sample has around 140,000 clones, with around 89% found just once. The V and J genes are TRBV24-1 and TRBJ2-1; 7 bases align to TRBD2. This clonotype was obtained from an older man with active COVID-19. Sequencing input: peripheral blood. CDR3 loop: CATSPGGVPYNEQFF. The CDR3 bases are TGTGCCACCAGTCCGGGAGGTGTCCCCTACAATGAGCAGTTCTTC.